This TCR beta chain was retrieved from a study of Ad26.COV2.S vaccination and SARS-CoV-2 variants. The data were produced by immunoSEQ multiplex PCR, yet TCRdb's version contains in-frame clones alone and is incomplete. The sample holds about 280,000 clones, about 89% seen once. Trimming left V 4 bases short and J 4 bases short, with 23 bases between. Germline loops: CDR1 SGDLS, CDR2 YYNGEE. The CDR3 is 17 residues long. Noted treatment: roughly 18 received Ad26.COV2.S at low or high dose, single or two shots; 5 received placebo; per-sample allocation not given. The investigators took samples on day 63 after the first vaccine or placebo injection.

The V gene is TRBV9, the J gene TRBJ1-1; D gene ambiguous. The sample here was peripheral blood, taken in a trial of Ad26.COV2.S vaccine versus placebo. The TCR was taken from a person aged 18-60 years who received the Ad26.COV2.S COVID-19 vaccine or a placebo. CDR3 in DNA: TGTGCCAGCAGCCCCGGCATCGGCACCCCACGGGTCACTGAAGCTTTCTTT. Translated: CASSPGIGTPRVTEAFF.